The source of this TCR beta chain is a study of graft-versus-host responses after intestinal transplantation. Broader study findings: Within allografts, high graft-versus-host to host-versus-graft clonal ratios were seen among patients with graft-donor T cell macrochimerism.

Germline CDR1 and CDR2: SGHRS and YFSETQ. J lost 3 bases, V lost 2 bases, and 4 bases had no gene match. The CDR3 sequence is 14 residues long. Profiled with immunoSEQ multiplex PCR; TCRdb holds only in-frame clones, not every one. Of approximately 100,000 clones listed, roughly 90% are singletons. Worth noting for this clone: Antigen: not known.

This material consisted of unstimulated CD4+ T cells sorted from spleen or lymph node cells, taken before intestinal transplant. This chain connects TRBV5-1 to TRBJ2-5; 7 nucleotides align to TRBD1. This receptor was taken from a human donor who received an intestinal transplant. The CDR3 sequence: CASSFDRVEETQYF. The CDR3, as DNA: TGCGCCAGCAGCTTTGACAGGGTTGAAGAGACCCAGTACTTC.